This is a list of T cell receptor beta chains from one sample in a study of T cell responses to AZD1222 COVID-19 vaccine. Assay: immunoSEQ multiplex PCR; the TCRdb copy retains only in-frame clones and omits some. The data contain roughly 160,000 clones, 94% of them singletons. The sample was peripheral blood, taken on day 0 of AZD1222 vaccination. These receptors came from an adult in good health. The CDR3 runs from the conserved cysteine through the conserved F or W. Fields, in order: V gene, J gene, D gene, clone size, CDR3 protein, CDR3 DNA. The D gene is left open where the match is weak. Not every row has a clone size; where given, it reads once, few, many or a size class.

>TRBV7-2|TRBJ1-1|-|-
CASSLASASAFF
TGTGCCAGCAGCTTAGCCTCGGCGTCGGCTTTCTTT
>TRBV9|TRBJ1-1|-|-
CASSPLRETNTEAFF
TGTGCCAGCAGCCCCCTGAGGGAAACGAACACTGAAGCTTTCTTT
>TRBV6-5|TRBJ1-4|-|-
CASSYGVLNEKLFF
TGTGCCAGCAGTTACGGGGTCCTCAATGAAAAACTGTTTTTT
>TRBV19|TRBJ1-3|-|-
CASSVGFTSFSGNTIYF
TGTGCCAGTAGTGTGGGGTTTACCAGTTTCTCTGGAAACACCATATATTTT
>TRBV4-1|TRBJ1-1|-|-
CASSQDGGNTEAFF
TGCGCCAGCAGCCAAGACGGCGGCAACACTGAAGCTTTCTTT
>TRBV15|TRBJ1-3|-|-
CATSSLLVSGNTIYF
TGTGCCACCAGCAGCCTTTTGGTCTCTGGAAACACCATATATTTT
>TRBV30|TRBJ1-2|-|-
CASYRHPEGGYTF
TGTGCCTCCTACCGACACCCGGAAGGCGGCTACACCTTC
>TRBV29-1|TRBJ1-2|-|-
CSVGVGGDYGYTF
TGCAGCGTTGGAGTAGGAGGAGACTATGGCTACACCTTC
>TRBV5-1|TRBJ2-3|-|-
CASSLARGLADTQYF
TGCGCCAGCAGCTTGGCTAGGGGACTTGCCGATACGCAGTATTTT
>TRBV18|TRBJ2-7|TRBD1|-
CASSPAGTGGSYEQYF
TGTGCCAGCTCACCAGCCGGGACAGGGGGTTCTTACGAGCAGTACTTC
>TRBV5-1|TRBJ1-2|-|-
CASSLALSNANYGYTF
TGCGCCAGCAGCTTGGCCTTAAGTAATGCGAACTATGGCTACACCTTC
>TRBV15|TRBJ1-5|-|-
CATSRGGETYQPQHF
TGTGCCACCAGCAGGGGGGGAGAGACTTATCAGCCCCAGCATTTT
>TRBV11-2|TRBJ1-6|-|-
CASSGGRGTLHF
TGTGCCAGCAGCGGAGGGAGGGGCACCCTCCACTTT
>TRBV19|TRBJ2-5|-|-
CASSPLGGGETQYF
TGTGCCAGTAGTCCCCTGGGTGGGGGAGAGACCCAGTACTTC
>TRBV27|TRBJ2-2|-|-
CATRPRGEWVTGELFF
TGTGCCACCAGACCGAGGGGGGAGTGGGTCACCGGGGAGCTGTTTTTT
>TRBV3-1/TRBV3-2|TRBJ1-2|-|-
CASSRRSAAENYGYTF
TGTGCCAGCAGCCGCCGGTCAGCGGCTGAAAACTATGGCTACACCTTC
>TRBV27|TRBJ2-7|TRBD2|-
CASSPGGAGEQYF
TGTGCCAGCAGTCCCGGAGGAGCGGGAGAGCAGTACTTC
>TRBV19|TRBJ2-4|TRBD2|-
CASSVHRPSGRIIQYF
TGTGCCAGTAGTGTCCACCGCCCTAGCGGGAGGATCATTCAGTACTTC
>TRBV5-1|TRBJ1-2|TRBD1|-
CASTGQGNYGYTF
TGCGCCAGCACGGGACAGGGGAACTATGGCTACACCTTC
>TRBV7-2|TRBJ2-7|TRBD1|-
CASSRWTGIEQYF
TGTGCCAGCAGCCGTTGGACAGGCATCGAGCAGTACTTC
>TRBV30|TRBJ2-7|-|-
CAWSSTTYEQYF
TGTGCCTGGAGTTCCACTACCTACGAGCAGTACTTC
>TRBV28|TRBJ1-1|-|-
CASRPDGRGTEAFF
TGTGCCAGCAGGCCTGACGGGAGAGGAACTGAAGCTTTCTTT
>TRBV4-1|TRBJ2-7|TRBD1|-
CASSQDRGQVVNEQYF
TGCGCCAGCAGCCAAGACAGGGGACAGGTTGTCAACGAGCAGTACTTC
>TRBV5-1|TRBJ1-4|-|once
CASSLAGLGDEKLFF
TGCGCCAGCAGCTTAGCAGGGTTGGGGGATGAAAAACTGTTTTTT
>TRBV30|TRBJ1-4|-|-
CAWTRGDSHLNEKLFF
TGTGCCTGGACGAGGGGCGACTCCCATTTGAATGAAAAACTGTTTTTT
>TRBV12-5|TRBJ2-2|-|-
CASGWSGELFF
TGTGCTAGTGGTTGGTCCGGGGAGCTGTTTTTT
>TRBV6-4|TRBJ2-3|TRBD2|-
CASSETSGTDTQYF
TGTGCCAGCAGTGAGACTAGCGGGACAGATACGCAGTATTTT
>TRBV15|TRBJ1-2|TRBD1|-
CATSRDRTGGYYGYTF
TGTGCCACCAGCAGAGACAGGACAGGGGGCTACTATGGCTACACCTTC
>TRBV18|TRBJ1-5|-|-
CASSPPGKAQPQHF
TGTGCCAGCTCACCACCGGGGAAGGCCCAGCCCCAGCATTTT
>TRBV28|TRBJ2-1|TRBD2|-
CASSPPGLAVHNEQFF
TGTGCCAGCAGTCCACCGGGACTAGCAGTTCACAATGAGCAGTTCTTC
>TRBV2|TRBJ2-1|TRBD2|-
CASRGSSGTRGEQFF
TGTGCCAGCAGAGGATCCTCCGGGACTAGAGGTGAGCAGTTCTTC
>TRBV24-1|TRBJ1-5|-|-
CATSDLKGTVHQPQHF
TGTGCCACCAGTGATTTGAAAGGTACGGTTCATCAGCCCCAGCATTTT
>TRBV10-3|TRBJ2-1|TRBD2|-
CAISVAGGGNEQFF
TGTGCCATCAGTGTAGCGGGAGGAGGAAATGAGCAGTTCTTC
>TRBV5-1|TRBJ2-7|TRBD2|-
CASSGLVYEQYF
TGCGCCAGCAGTGGACTAGTTTACGAGCAGTACTTC
>TRBV20-1|TRBJ1-1|-|-
CSADLNTEAFF
TGCAGTGCAGATTTGAACACTGAAGCTTTCTTT
>TRBV7-3|TRBJ2-2|-|few
CASSATRGTGELFF
TGTGCCAGCAGCGCGACCAGAGGGACCGGGGAGCTGTTTTTT
>TRBV7-2|TRBJ2-7|-|-
CASSLVGAYEQYF
TGTGCCAGCAGCTTAGTGGGAGCCTACGAGCAGTACTTC
>TRBV27|TRBJ1-6|-|-
CASSPPGSPLHF
TGTGCCAGCAGTCCCCCAGGTTCACCCCTCCACTTT
>TRBV5-1|TRBJ2-2|TRBD2|-
CASSSKLPGLEVRVAGELFF
TGCGCCAGCAGCTCTAAACTTCCGGGACTAGAAGTCAGGGTGGCCGGGGAGCTGTTTTTT
>TRBV28|TRBJ1-1|-|once
CASSALVTEAFF
TGTGCCAGCAGTGCGTTGGTCACTGAAGCTTTCTTT
>TRBV24-1|TRBJ1-2|-|once
CATSDPTSYGYTF
TGTGCCACCAGTGATCCGACCTCCTATGGCTACACCTTC
>TRBV9|TRBJ2-7|-|-
CASSADTLSYEQYF
TGTGCCAGCAGCGCCGACACCCTCTCCTACGAGCAGTACTTC
>TRBV28|TRBJ1-3|-|-
CASSAFRPSSGNTIYF
TGTGCCAGCAGTGCCTTTCGGCCGAGCTCTGGAAACACCATATATTTT
>TRBV29-1|TRBJ1-1|TRBD1|-
CSGGQGGTEAFF
TGCAGCGGTGGACAGGGCGGGACTGAAGCTTTCTTT
>TRBV6-1|TRBJ2-7|-|-
CASSEVDYEQYF
TGTGCCAGCAGTGAAGTGGACTACGAGCAGTACTTC
>TRBV4-1|TRBJ1-2|-|-
CASSQAIKAWGRSRGYGYTF
TGCGCCAGCAGCCAAGCTATAAAGGCTTGGGGGCGCAGCCGGGGCTATGGCTACACCTTC
>TRBV27|TRBJ1-6|TRBD1|-
CASGQGAGYNSPLHF
TGTGCCAGTGGACAGGGGGCTGGCTATAATTCACCCCTCCACTTT
>TRBV20-1|TRBJ1-6|-|-
CSAPTGGALHF
TGCAGTGCCCCTACGGGGGGGGCCCTCCACTTT
>TRBV9|TRBJ1-3|-|once
CASSVQSSGNTIYF
TGTGCCAGCAGCGTTCAGAGCTCTGGAAACACCATATATTTT
>TRBV11-2|TRBJ1-1|-|-
CASSFLNRGNTEAFF
TGTGCCAGCAGCTTTCTAAATCGGGGGAACACTGAAGCTTTCTTT
>TRBV6-5|TRBJ1-1|TRBD1|-
CASSYSTGTEAFF
TGTGCCAGCAGTTACTCGACAGGGACTGAAGCTTTCTTT